This T cell receptor beta chain was profiled in a study of blood T cell repertoires in COVID-19. Trimming stripped 8 bases from V and 3 bases from J, with 11 bases between. CDR3 size: 13 residues. CDR1 is SGHTA and CDR2 is FQGTGA in the germline V gene. TCRdb's copy holds only in-frame clones and misses some; the assay was immunoSEQ multiplex PCR. The table lists roughly 300,000 clones, 90% of them singletons. This chain joins TRBV7-3 and TRBJ2-1; D may be TRBD2 (5 bases). Sequenced input: PBMCs or T cells enriched from blood (not recorded which). The source of this sequence is a woman aged 25 to 39 who had recovered from COVID-19. For the CDR3, the DNA is TGTGCCAGCGGGATGGGGAGCTACAATGAGCAGTTCTTC. Its protein is CASGMGSYNEQFF.